This TCR beta chain was captured in a study of T cell responses to AZD1222 COVID-19 vaccine. For this clone: Its cognate antigen is unknown.

Whole-study results and caveats: Vaccine-associated CD4 TCRs spanned spike, dominant at 160-218 and 743-854. Baseline seropositives among AZD1222 recipients totaled only five or six.

Libraries were prepared by immunoSEQ multiplex PCR; TCRdb keeps only in-frame clonotypes and omits some of them. The table includes 130,000 to 150,000 clones, about nine tenths detected once. Germline V gene sequence: CDR1 SGHNT, CDR2 YENEEA. This CDR3 comprises 12 residues. Trimming stripped 9 bases from V and 0 bases from J, with 7 bases between. This clonotype was obtained from an adult in good health. Sequenced here: peripheral blood, sampled on day 0 of AZD1222 vaccination. The genes are TRBV11-3 and TRBJ2-3; a weak D match, TRBD2 (5 bases). This chain's CDR3 is CASRGSTDTQYF. The CDR3 coding sequence is TGTGCCAGTAGAGGGAGCACAGATACGCAGTATTTT.